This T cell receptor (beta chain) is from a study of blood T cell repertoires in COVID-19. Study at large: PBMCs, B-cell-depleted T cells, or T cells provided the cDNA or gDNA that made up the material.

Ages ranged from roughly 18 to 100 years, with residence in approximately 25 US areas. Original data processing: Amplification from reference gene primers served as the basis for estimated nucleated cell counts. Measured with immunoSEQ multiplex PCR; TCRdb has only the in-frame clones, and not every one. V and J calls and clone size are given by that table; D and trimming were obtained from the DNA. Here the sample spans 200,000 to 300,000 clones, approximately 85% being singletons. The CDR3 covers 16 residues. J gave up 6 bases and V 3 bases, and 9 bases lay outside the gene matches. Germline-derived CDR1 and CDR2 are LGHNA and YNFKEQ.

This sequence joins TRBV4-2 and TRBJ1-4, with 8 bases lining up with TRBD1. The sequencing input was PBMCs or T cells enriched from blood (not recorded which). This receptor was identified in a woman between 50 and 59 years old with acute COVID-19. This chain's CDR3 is CASSQEAGGGYEKLFF. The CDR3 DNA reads TGTGCCAGCAGCCAGGAAGCAGGGGGCGGTTATGAAAAACTGTTTTTT.